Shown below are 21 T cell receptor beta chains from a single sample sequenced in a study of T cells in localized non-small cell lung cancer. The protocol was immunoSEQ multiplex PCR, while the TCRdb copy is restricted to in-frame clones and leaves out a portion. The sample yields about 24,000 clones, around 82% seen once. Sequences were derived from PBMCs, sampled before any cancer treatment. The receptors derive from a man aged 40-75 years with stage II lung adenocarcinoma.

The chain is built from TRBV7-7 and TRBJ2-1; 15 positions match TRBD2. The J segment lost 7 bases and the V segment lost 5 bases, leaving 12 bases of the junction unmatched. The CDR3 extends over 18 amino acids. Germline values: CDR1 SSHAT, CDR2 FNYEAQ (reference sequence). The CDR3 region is CASSPSRTSGRAGNEQFF. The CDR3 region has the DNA TGTGCCAGCAGCCCCTCCCGGACTAGCGGGAGGGCCGGGAATGAGCAGTTCTTC.

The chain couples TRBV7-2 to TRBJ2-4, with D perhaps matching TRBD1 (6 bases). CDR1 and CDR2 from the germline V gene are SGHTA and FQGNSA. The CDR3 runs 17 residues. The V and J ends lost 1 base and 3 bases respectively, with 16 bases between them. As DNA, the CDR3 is TGTGCCAGCAGCTTAGATAGCACAGGGTTTGGCAAAAACATTCAGTACTTC. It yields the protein CASSLDSTGFGKNIQYF.

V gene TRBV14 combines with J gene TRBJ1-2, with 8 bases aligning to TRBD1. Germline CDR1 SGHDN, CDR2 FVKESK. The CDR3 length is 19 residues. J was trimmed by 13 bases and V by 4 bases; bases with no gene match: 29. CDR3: CASSRRGHKMFGGGESPTF. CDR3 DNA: TGTGCCAGCAGCCGCAGGGGGCACAAGATGTTTGGGGGAGGTGAGAGCCCCACCTTC.

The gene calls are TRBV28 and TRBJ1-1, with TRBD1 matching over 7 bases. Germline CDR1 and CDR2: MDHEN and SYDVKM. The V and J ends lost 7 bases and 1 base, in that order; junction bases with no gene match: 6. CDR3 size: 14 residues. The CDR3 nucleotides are TGTGCCAGCAAATTCGGACAGGCGAACACTGAAGCTTTCTTT. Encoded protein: CASKFGQANTEAFF.

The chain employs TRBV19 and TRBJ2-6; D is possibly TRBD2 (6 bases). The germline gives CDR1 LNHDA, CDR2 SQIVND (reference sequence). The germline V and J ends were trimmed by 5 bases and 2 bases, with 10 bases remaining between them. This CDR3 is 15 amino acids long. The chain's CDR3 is CASSGGIAGANVLTF. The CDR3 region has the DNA TGTGCCAGTAGTGGGGGGATCGCTGGGGCCAACGTCCTGACTTTC. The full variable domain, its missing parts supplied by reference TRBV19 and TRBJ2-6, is DGGITQSPKYLFRKEGQNVTLSCEQNLNHDAMYWYRQDPGQGLRLIYYSQIVNDFQKGDIAEGYSVSREKKESFPLTVTSAQKNPTAFYLCASSGGIAGANVLTFGAGSRLTVL.

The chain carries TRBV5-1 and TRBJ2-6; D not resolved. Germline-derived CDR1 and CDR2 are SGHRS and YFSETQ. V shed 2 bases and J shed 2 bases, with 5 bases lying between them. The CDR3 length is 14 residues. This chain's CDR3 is CASSLAPGANVLTF. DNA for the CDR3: TGCGCCAGCAGCTTAGCCCCTGGGGCCAACGTCCTGACTTTC.

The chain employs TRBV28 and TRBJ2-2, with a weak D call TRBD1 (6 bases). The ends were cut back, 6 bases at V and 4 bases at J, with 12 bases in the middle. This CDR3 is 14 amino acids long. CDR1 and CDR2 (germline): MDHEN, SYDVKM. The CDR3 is CASSRQVSTGELFF. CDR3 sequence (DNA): TGTGCCAGCAGCAGACAGGTTAGCACCGGGGAGCTGTTTTTT.

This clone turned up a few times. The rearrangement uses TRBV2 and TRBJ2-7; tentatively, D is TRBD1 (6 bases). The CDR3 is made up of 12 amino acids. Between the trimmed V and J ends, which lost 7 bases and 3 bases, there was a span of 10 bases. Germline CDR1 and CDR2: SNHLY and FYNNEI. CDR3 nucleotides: TGTGCCAGCACACAGGGCGGCTACGAGCAGTACTTC. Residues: CASTQGGYEQYF.

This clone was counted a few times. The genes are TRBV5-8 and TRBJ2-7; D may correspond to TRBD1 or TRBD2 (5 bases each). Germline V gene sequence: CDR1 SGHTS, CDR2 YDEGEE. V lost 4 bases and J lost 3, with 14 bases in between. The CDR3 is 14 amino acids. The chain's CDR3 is CASSNSRGNYEQYF. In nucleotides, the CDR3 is TGTGCCAGCAGCAACTCCCGGGGCAACTACGAGCAGTACTTC.

CDR3 nucleotide sequence: TGTGCCACCAGACAGGGGGGGGGAGCTTTCTTT. Its protein product is CATRQGGGAFF. The rearrangement uses TRBV28 and TRBJ1-1; 9 bases are a match to TRBD1. With V trimmed by 10 bases and J by 10 bases, 7 bases remained unmatched. Germline V gene sequence: CDR1 MDHEN, CDR2 SYDVKM. The CDR3 runs 11 residues.

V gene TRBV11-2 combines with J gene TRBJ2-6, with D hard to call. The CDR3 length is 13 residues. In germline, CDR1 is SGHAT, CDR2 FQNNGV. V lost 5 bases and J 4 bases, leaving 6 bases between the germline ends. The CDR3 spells CASSLWGANVLTF. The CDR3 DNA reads TGTGCCAGCAGCCTATGGGGGGCCAACGTCCTGACTTTC. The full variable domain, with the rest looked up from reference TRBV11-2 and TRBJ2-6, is EAGVAQSPRYKIIEKRQSVAFWCNPISGHATLYWYQQILGQGPKLLIQFQNNGVVDDSQLPKDRFSAERLKGVDSTLKIQPAKLEDSAVYLCASSLWGANVLTFGAGSRLTVL.

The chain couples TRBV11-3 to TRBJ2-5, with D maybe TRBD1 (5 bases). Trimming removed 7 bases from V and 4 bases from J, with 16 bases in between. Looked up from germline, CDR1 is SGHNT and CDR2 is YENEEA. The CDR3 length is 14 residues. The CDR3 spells CASTLQGSGETQYF. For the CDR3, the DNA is TGTGCCAGCACCCTCCAGGGAAGTGGAGAGACCCAGTACTTC.

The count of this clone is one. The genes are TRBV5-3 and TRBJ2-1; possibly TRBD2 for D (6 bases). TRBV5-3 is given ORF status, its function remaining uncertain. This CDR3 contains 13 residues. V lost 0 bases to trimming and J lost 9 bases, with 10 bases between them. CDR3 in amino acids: CARSLGGKCEQFF. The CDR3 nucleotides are TGTGCCAGAAGCTTGGGCGGGAAGTGTGAGCAGTTCTTC.

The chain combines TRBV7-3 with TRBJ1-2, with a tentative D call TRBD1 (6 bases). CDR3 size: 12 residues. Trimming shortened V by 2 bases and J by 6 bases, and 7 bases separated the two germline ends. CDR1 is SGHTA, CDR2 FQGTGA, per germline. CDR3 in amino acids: CASSLSGDGYTF. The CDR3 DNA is TGTGCCAGCAGCTTATCAGGGGATGGCTACACCTTC. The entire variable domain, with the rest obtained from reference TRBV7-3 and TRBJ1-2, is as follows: GAGVSQTPSNKVTEKGKYVELRCDPISGHTALYWYRQSLGQGPEFLIYFQGTGAADDSGLPNDRFFAVRPEGSVSTLKIQRTERGDSAVYLCASSLSGDGYTFGSGTRLTVV.

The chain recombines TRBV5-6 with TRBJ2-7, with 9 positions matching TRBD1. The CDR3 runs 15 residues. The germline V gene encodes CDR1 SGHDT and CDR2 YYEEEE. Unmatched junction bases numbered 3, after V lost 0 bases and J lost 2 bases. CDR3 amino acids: CASSLGQGGTYEQYF. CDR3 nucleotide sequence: TGTGCCAGCAGCTTGGGACAGGGGGGAACCTACGAGCAGTACTTC.

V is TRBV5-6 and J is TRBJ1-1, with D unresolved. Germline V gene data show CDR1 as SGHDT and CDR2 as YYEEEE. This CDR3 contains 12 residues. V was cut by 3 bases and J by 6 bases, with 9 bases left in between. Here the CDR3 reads CASSSGFAEAFF. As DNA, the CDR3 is TGTGCCAGCAGCTCGGGCTTTGCTGAAGCTTTCTTT.

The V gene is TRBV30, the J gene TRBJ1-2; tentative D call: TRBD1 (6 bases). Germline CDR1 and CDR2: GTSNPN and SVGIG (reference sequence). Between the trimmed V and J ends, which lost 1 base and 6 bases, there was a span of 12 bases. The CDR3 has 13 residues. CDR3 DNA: TGTGCCTGGAGTGCCGGGACACCTGATGGCTACACCTTC. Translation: CAWSAGTPDGYTF.

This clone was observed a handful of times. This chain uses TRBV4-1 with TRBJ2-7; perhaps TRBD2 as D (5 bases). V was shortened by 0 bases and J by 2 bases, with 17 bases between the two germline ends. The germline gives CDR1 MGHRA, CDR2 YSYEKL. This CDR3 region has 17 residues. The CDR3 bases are TGCGCCAGCAGCCAAGATCGATCCATGAGCGGTGCCTACGAGCAGTACTTC. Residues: CASSQDRSMSGAYEQYF.

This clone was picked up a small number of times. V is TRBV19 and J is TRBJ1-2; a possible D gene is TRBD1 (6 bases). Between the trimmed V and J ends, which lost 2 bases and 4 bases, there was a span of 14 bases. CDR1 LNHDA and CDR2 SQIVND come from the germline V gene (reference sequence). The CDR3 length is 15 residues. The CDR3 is CASSIPGATIYGYTF. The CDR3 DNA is TGTGCCAGTAGTATACCGGGGGCAACCATCTATGGCTACACCTTC.

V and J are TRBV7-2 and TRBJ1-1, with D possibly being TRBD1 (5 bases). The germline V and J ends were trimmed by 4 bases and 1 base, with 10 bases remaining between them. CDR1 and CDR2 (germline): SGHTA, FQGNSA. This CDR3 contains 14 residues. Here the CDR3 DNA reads TGTGCCAGCAGCTCGGGACTCGAGAACACTGAAGCTTTCTTT. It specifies CASSSGLENTEAFF.

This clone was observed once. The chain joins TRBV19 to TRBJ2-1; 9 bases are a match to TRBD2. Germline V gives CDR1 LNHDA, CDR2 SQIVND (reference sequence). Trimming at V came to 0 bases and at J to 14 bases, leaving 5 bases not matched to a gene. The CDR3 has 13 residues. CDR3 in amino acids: CASSIDRTSEEFF. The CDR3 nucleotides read TGTGCCAGTAGTATAGATCGGACTAGCGAGGAGTTCTTC.